This entry features one TCR beta chain sequence. Its antigen is not known. Data came from immunoSEQ multiplex PCR; TCRdb stores just in-frame clones and leaves some out. The sample comprises about 120,000 clones, 75% to 95% of which are singletons, and less than 9% rests with the top ten. The data were obtained in a study of T cell responses to AZD1222 COVID-19 vaccine. Looking at the study overall: Second-dose groups at about 4 or about 12 weeks were pooled.

Findings and caveats of the study: Receipt of two AZD1222 doses was followed by a rise in Spike-specific TCR breadth and depth. Within unmutated variant regions lay the reported targets of nearly half of spike-specific TCRs. Sampled repertoires all dated from after the peak T cell response.

The CDR3 runs 12 residues. The ends were cut back, 7 bases at V and 6 bases at J, with 9 bases in the middle. The germline CDR1 and CDR2 sequences are LGHDT and YNNKEL (reference sequence). Material: peripheral blood, obtained on day 0 of AZD1222 vaccination. The V call is TRBV3-1 (or the pseudogene TRBV3-2), the J call TRBJ2-2; D unresolved. The TCR was taken from an adult in good health. In DNA form, the CDR3 reads TGTGCCAGCACACGTGGGGCCGGGGAGCTGTTTTTT. It translates to CASTRGAGELFF.